Shown below are 16 T cell receptor beta chains from a single sample sequenced in a study of blood T cell repertoires in COVID-19. Some clones are missing from TCRdb's copy, which holds only in-frame ones; the method was immunoSEQ multiplex PCR. The table lists about 240,000 clones, around 85% of them singletons. Sample: peripheral blood. The receptors derive from a woman aged 55 to 70 with active or convalescent COVID-19.

This clone appeared a few times. The chain couples TRBV7-9 to TRBJ2-3, with 10 bases identical to TRBD2. The CDR3 is 16 residues long. The junction had 8 bases not matched to a gene; V was cut back by 0 bases and J by 8 bases. Germline values: CDR1 SEHNR, CDR2 FQNEAQ (reference sequence). CDR3 in amino acids: CASSLAGSGGAGTQYF. The CDR3 region has the DNA TGTGCCAGCAGCTTAGCGGGAAGCGGGGGGGCCGGTACGCAGTATTTT.

The chain combines TRBV28 with TRBJ1-1, with 7 bases identical to TRBD1. The length of the CDR3 is 13 residues. Germline V gene lookup returns CDR1 MDHEN and CDR2 SYDVKM. Trimming at V came to 6 bases and at J to 4 bases, leaving 5 bases not matched to a gene. CDR3 DNA: TGTGCCAGCAGGAGGGGGCTAAGCACTGAAGCTTTCTTT. Its translation is CASRRGLSTEAFF.

The chain joins TRBV30 to TRBJ2-7; a weak D match, TRBD1 (5 bases). Germline V lookup: CDR1 GTSNPN, CDR2 SVGIG (reference sequence). The CDR3 spans 12 residues. The germline V and J ends were trimmed by 5 bases and 6 bases, with 14 bases remaining between them. The CDR3 DNA follows: TGTGCCTGGGCCTACAGGACCTCCGAGCAGTACTTC. Translating it yields CAWAYRTSEQYF.

V usage is TRBV19 and J usage is TRBJ1-1; the D gene is possibly TRBD1 (5 bases). The CDR3 sequence is 14 residues long. Germline V gives CDR1 LNHDA, CDR2 SQIVND (reference sequence). Trimming took 5 bases from V and 1 from J, leaving 11 bases between them. CDR3 region: CASSSQGGNTEAFF. CDR3 coding DNA: TGTGCCAGTAGTTCCCAGGGAGGGAACACTGAAGCTTTCTTT.

The genes are TRBV24-1 and TRBJ1-2; 7 nucleotides align to TRBD1. The germline V gene has CDR1 KGHDR and CDR2 SFDVKD. Trimming cost V 10 bases and J 6 bases; bases outside gene matches: 4. There are 11 residues in the CDR3. The CDR3 sequence is CATQGDHGYTF. Here the CDR3 DNA reads TGTGCCACTCAGGGGGACCATGGCTACACCTTC.

The chain combines TRBV7-9 with TRBJ1-5, with D perhaps matching TRBD1 (5 bases). Germline CDR1 and CDR2: SEHNR and FQNEAQ (reference sequence). The CDR3 has 14 residues. V lost 9 bases to trimming and J lost 4 bases, with 16 bases between them. The chain's CDR3 is CASYPGSGNQPQHF. Here the CDR3 DNA reads TGTGCCAGTTACCCAGGGAGCGGGAATCAGCCCCAGCATTTT.

The rearrangement joins TRBV5-1 to TRBJ2-3; no reliable D call. The V end was cut by 1 base, the J end by 0 bases, with 9 bases between. Germline V CDR1 and CDR2: SGHRS, YFSETQ. This CDR3 is built from 15 residues. CDR3 DNA: TGCGCCAGCAGCTTGATACTTACCAGCACAGATACGCAGTATTTT. Protein product: CASSLILTSTDTQYF.

The rearrangement links TRBV5-1 to TRBJ2-6; D is unclear. This CDR3 comprises 16 residues. Trimming stripped 0 bases from V and 0 bases from J, with 7 bases between. CDR1 is SGHRS and CDR2 is YFSETQ in the germline V gene. CDR3 bases: TGCGCCAGCAGCTTGGGGGCATACTCTGGGGCCAACGTCCTGACTTTC. This encodes CASSLGAYSGANVLTF.

This clone was counted many times. The chain couples TRBV7-8 to TRBJ1-5; D ambiguous. This CDR3 region has 13 residues. Germline loops: CDR1 SGHVS, CDR2 FQNEAQ. V was cut by 5 bases and J by 0 bases, with 5 bases left in between. This CDR3 is CASSDYSNQPQHF. The CDR3 DNA reads TGTGCCAGCAGCGACTATAGCAATCAGCCCCAGCATTTT.

In DNA form, the CDR3 reads TGTGCCAGCAGCCTGATGGCGGGGGGCGGAGGCACTGAAGCTTTCTTT. This gives the protein CASSLMAGGGGTEAFF. The genes are TRBV13 and TRBJ1-1; D perhaps matches TRBD1 (6 bases). Trimming left V 5 bases short and J 4 bases short, with 20 bases between. From germline, CDR1 is PRHDT and CDR2 FYEKMQ (reference sequence). The length of the CDR3 is 16 residues.

CDR3 nucleotide sequence: TGTGCCAGCAAACGACAAAGCTCTGGAAACACCATATATTTT. Translating it yields CASKRQSSGNTIYF. The rearrangement links TRBV6-5 to TRBJ1-3; D unresolved. Germline CDR1 is MNHEY and CDR2 is SVGAGI. This CDR3 is 14 amino acids long. Trimming pared 7 bases from V and 0 bases from J, leaving 10 bases between.

This chain uses TRBV4-2 with TRBJ2-5; TRBD2 aligns across 12 bases. CDR1 and CDR2 (germline): LGHNA, YNFKEQ. The junction had 12 bases not matched to a gene; V was cut back by 0 bases and J by 4 bases. CDR3 length: 19 amino acids. This chain's CDR3 is CASSQDYASGRADGETQYF. For the CDR3, the DNA is TGTGCCAGCAGCCAAGATTATGCTAGCGGGAGGGCCGATGGAGAGACCCAGTACTTC.

The chain carries TRBV18 and TRBJ2-6; D perhaps matches TRBD2 (6 bases). In germline, CDR1 is KGHSH, CDR2 LQKENI. The CDR3 is made up of 18 amino acids. V was shortened by 0 bases and J by 4 bases, with 16 bases between the two germline ends. The CDR3 loop reads CASSPPGNGAGGANVLTF. CDR3 nucleotides: TGTGCCAGCTCACCACCGGGTAACGGAGCGGGCGGGGCCAACGTCCTGACTTTC.

This clone was detected once. The chain couples TRBV7-9 to TRBJ2-1, with TRBD2 matching 10 bases. The length of the CDR3 is 15 residues. Unmatched junction bases numbered 1, after V lost 2 bases and J lost 3 bases. Per germline, CDR1 SEHNR and CDR2 FQNEAQ (reference sequence). The CDR3 DNA is TGTGCCAGCAGCTTAACTAGCGGGGTCTACAATGAGCAGTTCTTC. Protein sequence: CASSLTSGVYNEQFF.

This clone came up once. The chain is built from TRBV5-1 and TRBJ1-3, with D unresolved. V was shortened by 2 bases and J by 3 bases, with 12 bases between the two germline ends. This CDR3 comprises 15 residues. Germline CDR1 and CDR2: SGHRS and YFSETQ. CDR3 sequence: CASSFGGVSGNTIYF. For the CDR3, the DNA is TGCGCCAGCAGCTTCGGCGGGGTCAGTGGAAACACCATATATTTT.

The V gene is TRBV3-1 (or the pseudogene TRBV3-2), the J gene TRBJ2-7; 9 nucleotides line up with TRBD2. The germline V gene encodes CDR1 LGHDT and CDR2 YNNKEL (reference sequence). The CDR3 extends over 19 amino acids. Trimming took 0 bases from V and 0 from J; bases not matched to a gene: 12. The CDR3 reads CASSQDSGRFYRSSYEQYF. CDR3 nucleotide sequence: TGTGCCAGCAGCCAAGATAGCGGGAGATTCTACCGGAGCTCCTACGAGCAGTACTTC.